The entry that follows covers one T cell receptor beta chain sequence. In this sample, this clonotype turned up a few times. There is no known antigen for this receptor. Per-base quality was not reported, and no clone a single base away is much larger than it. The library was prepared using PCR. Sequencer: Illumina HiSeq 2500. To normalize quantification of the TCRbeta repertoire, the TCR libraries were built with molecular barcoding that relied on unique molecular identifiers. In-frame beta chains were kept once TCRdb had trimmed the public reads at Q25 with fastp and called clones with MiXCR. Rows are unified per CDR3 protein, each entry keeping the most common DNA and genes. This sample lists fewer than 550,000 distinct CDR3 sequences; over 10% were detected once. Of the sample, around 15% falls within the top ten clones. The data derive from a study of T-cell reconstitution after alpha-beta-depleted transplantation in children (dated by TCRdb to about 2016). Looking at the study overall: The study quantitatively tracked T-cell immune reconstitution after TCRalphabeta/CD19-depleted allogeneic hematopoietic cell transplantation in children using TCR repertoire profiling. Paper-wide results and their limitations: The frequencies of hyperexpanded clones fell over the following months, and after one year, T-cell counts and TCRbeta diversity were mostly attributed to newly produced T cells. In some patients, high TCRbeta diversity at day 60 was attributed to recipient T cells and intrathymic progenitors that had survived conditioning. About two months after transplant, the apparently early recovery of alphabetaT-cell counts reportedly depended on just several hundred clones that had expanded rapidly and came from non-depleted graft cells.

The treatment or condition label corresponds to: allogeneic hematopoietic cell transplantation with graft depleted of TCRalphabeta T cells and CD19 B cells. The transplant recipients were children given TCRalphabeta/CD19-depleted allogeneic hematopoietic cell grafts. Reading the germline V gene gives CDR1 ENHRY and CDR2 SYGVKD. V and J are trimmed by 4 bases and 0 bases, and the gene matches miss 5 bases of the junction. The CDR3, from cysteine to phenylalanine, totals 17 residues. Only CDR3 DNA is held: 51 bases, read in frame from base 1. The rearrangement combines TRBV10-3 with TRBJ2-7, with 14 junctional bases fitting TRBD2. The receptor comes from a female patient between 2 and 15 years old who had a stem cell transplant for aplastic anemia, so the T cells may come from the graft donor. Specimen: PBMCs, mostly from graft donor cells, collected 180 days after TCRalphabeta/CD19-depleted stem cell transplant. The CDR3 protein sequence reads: CAISAGTSGSPSYEQYF. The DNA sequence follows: TGTGCCATCAGTGCAGGGACTAGCGGGAGCCCCTCCTACGAGCAGTACTTC.